This T cell receptor (beta chain) was profiled in a study of shared clonotypes between healthy human individuals. Libraries were prepared by immunoSEQ multiplex PCR; TCRdb keeps only in-frame clonotypes and omits some of them. Found here are approximately 1.4 million clones, 95% to 99% of them singletons; the top ten hold roughly 0.4%. The length of the CDR3 is 14 residues. Germline CDR1 is SEHNR and CDR2 is FQNEAQ (reference sequence). V dropped 5 bases and J dropped 8 bases, with 18 bases sitting between them. Sequenced: naive CD4+ T cells sorted from blood. Stated subset: CD45RA+ positively selected. The V and J genes are TRBV7-9 and TRBJ1-1; no clear D gene. The sequence derives from a man aged 25 to 45 in good health. CDR3 sequence reads: CASSLSARAAEAFF. The CDR3 DNA reads TGTGCCAGCAGCCTGTCAGCCCGGGCCGCGGAAGCTTTCTTT.